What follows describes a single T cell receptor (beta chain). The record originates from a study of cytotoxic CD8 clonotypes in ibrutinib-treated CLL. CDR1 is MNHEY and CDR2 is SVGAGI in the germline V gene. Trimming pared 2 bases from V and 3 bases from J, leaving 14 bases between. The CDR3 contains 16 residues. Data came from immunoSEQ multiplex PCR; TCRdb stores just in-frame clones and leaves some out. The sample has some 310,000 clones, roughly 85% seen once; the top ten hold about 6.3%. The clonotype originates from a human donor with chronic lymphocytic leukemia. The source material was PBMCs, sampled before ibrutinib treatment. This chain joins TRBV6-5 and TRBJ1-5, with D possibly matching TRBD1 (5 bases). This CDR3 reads CASSYRWGGPNQPQHF. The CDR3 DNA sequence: TGTGCCAGCAGTTACCGGTGGGGCGGGCCCAATCAGCCCCAGCATTTT.